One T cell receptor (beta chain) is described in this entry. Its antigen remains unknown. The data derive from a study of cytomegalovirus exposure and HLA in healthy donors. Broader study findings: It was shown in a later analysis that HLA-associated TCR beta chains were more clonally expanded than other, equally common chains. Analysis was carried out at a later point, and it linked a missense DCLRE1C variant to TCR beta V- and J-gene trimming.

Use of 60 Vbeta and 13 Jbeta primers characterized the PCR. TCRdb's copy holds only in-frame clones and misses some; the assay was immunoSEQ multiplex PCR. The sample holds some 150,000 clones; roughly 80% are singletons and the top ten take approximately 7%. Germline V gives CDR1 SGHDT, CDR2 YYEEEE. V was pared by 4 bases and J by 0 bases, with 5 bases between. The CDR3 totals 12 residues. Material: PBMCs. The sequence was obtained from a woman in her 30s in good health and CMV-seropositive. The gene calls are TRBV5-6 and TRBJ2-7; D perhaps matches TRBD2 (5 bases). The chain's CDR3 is CASSRGSYEQYF. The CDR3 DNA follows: TGTGCCAGCAGCCGGGGCTCCTACGAGCAGTACTTC.